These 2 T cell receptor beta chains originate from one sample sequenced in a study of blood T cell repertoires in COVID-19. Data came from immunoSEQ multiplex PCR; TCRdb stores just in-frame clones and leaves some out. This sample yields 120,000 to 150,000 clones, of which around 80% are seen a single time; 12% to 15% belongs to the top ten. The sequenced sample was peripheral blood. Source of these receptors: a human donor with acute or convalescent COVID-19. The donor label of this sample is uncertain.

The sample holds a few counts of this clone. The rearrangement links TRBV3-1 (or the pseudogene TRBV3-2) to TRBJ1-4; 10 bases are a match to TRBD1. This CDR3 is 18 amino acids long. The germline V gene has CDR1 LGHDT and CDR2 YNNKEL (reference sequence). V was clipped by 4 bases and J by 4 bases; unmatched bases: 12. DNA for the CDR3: TGTGCCAGCAGCCCGAGAAGGGACAGGGGCTCCGGTAATGAAAAACTGTTTTTT. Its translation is CASSPRRDRGSGNEKLFF.

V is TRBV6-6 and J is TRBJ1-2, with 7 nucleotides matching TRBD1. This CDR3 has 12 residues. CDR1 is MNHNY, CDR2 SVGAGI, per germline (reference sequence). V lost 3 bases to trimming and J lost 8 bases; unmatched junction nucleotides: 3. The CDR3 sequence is CASSYSGGGYTF. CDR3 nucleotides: TGTGCCAGCAGTTATTCAGGGGGAGGCTACACCTTC.